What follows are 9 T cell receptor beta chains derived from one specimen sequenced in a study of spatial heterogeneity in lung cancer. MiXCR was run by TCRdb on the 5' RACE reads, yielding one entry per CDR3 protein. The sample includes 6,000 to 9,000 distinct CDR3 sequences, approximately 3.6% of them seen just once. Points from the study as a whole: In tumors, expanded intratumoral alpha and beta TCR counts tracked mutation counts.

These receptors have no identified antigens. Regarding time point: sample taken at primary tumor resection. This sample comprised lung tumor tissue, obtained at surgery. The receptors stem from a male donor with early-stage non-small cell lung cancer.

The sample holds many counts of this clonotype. The CDR3: CASSVGGTAMGEDTQYF. The CDR3 region has the DNA TGTGCCAGCAGCGTAGGGGGCACAGCTATGGGCGAAGATACGCAGTATTTT. This chain uses TRBV9 with TRBJ2-3; tentative D call: TRBD1 (5 bases). The germline CDR1 and CDR2 sequences are SGDLS and YYNGEE. This CDR3 is 17 amino acids long. Trimming shortened V by 0 bases and J by 5 bases, and 19 bases separated the two germline ends.

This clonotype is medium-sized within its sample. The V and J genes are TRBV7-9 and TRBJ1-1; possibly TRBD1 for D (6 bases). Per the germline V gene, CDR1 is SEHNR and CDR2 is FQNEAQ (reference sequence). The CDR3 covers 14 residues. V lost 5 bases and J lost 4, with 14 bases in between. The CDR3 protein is CASSPVDRSTEAFF. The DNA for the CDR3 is TGTGCCAGCAGCCCCGTTGACAGGAGCACTGAAGCTTTCTTT.

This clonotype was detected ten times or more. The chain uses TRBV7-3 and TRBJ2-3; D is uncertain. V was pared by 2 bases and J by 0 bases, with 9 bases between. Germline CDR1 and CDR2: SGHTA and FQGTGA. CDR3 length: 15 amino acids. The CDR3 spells CASSLQSSSTDTQYF. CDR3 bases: TGTGCCAGCAGCTTACAGTCCTCTAGCACAGATACGCAGTATTTT.

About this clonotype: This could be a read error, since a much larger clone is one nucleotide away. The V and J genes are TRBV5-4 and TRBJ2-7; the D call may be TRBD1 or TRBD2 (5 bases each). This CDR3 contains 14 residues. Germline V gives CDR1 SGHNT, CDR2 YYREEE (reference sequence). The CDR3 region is CVSSQFRDAGEQYF. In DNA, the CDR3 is TGTGTCAGCAGCCAATTCCGGGACGCAGGCGAGCAGTACTTC.

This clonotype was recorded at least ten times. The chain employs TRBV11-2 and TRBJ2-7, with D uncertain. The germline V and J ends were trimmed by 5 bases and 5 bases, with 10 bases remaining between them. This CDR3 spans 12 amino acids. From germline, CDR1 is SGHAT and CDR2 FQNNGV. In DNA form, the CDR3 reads TGTGCCAGCAGCGTGACGGGCCACGAGCAGTACTTC. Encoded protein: CASSVTGHEQYF. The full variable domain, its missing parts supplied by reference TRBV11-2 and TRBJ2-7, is EAGVAQSPRYKIIEKRQSVAFWCNPISGHATLYWYQQILGQGPKLLIQFQNNGVVDDSQLPKDRFSAERLKGVDSTLKIQPAKLEDSAVYLCASSVTGHEQYFGPGTRLTVT.

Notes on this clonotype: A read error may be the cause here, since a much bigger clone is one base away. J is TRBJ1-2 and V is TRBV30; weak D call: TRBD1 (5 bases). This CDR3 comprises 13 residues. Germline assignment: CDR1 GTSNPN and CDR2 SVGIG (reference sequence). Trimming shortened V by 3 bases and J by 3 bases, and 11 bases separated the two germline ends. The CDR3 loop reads CAWRAGPDYGYTF. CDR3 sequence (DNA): TGTGCCTGGAGAGCGGGACCGGACTATGGCTACACCTTC.

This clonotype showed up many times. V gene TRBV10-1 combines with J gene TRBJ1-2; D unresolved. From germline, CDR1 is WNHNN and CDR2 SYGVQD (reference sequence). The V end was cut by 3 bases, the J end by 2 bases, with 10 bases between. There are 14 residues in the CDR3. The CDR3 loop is CASSEGESNYGYTF. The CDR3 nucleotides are TGCGCCAGCAGTGAAGGAGAATCGAACTATGGCTACACCTTC.

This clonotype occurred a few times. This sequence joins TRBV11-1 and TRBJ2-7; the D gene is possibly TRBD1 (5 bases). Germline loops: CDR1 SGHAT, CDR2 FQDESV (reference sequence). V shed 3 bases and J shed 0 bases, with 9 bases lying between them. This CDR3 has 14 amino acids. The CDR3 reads CASSFPDTSYEQYF. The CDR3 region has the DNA TGTGCCAGCAGCTTTCCGGACACCTCCTACGAGCAGTACTTC.

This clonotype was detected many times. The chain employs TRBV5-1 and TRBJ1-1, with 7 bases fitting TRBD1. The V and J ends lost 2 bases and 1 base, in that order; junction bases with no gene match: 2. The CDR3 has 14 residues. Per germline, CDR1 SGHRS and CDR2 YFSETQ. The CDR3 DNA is TGCGCCAGCAGCTTACAGGGGACGAACACTGAAGCTTTCTTT. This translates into CASSLQGTNTEAFF.